Described below is a single T cell receptor beta chain sequence and its context. Antigen specificity is unknown. This sample stems from a study of cytomegalovirus exposure and HLA in healthy donors. Here immunoSEQ multiplex PCR was the method, and the copy in TCRdb shows in-frame clones only, minus some. This sample yields approximately 100,000 clones, of which less than 90% are seen a single time; 1.8% belongs to the top ten. Overall study findings and caveats: The study designated fewer than 200 TCR beta chains cytomegalovirus-associated. Subsequent analysis showed first-cohort TCR clusters tending to co-occur in approximately 120 validation repertoires. Rarity characterized most TCR sequences, yet some public TCRs appeared in many donors. A few CMV-associated chains were confirmed in vitro to be specific for CMV antigens.

The CDR3 is 15 amino acids. Trimming left V 5 bases short and J 2 bases short, with 14 bases between. Germline V gene sequence: CDR1 PRHDT, CDR2 FYEKMQ (reference sequence). This TCR derives from a woman younger than 30 in good health and CMV-seropositive. The sample was PBMCs. The chain has TRBV13 and TRBJ2-3; the D is unclear. CDR3 in DNA: TGTGCCAGCAGCCCGACTGACCGGGTCACAGATACGCAGTATTTT. As protein: CASSPTDRVTDTQYF.